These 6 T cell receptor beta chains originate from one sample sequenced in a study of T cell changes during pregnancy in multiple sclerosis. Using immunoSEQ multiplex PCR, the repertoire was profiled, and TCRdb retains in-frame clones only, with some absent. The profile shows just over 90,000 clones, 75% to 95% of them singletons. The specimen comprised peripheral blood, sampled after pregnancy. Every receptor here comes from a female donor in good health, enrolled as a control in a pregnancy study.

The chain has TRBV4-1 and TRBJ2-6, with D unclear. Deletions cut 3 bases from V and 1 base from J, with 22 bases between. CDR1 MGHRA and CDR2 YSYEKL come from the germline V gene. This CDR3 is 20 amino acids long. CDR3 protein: CASSQGRSPQLSSGANVLTF. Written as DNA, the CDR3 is TGCGCCAGCAGCCAGGGCCGGTCGCCCCAACTCTCTTCTGGGGCCAACGTCCTGACTTTC.

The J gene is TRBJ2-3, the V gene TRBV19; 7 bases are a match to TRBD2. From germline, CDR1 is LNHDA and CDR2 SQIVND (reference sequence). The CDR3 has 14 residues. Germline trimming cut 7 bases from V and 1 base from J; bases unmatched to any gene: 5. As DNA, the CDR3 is TGTGCCAGTATGAAGCGGGGACGCACAGATACGCAGTATTTT. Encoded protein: CASMKRGRTDTQYF. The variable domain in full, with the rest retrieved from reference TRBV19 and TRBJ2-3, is DGGITQSPKYLFRKEGQNVTLSCEQNLNHDAMYWYRQDPGQGLRLIYYSQIVNDFQKGDIAEGYSVSREKKESFPLTVTSAQKNPTAFYLCASMKRGRTDTQYFGPGTRLTVL.

CDR3 coding DNA: TGTGCCAGCAGTGGGTGGGAAGGGGCAGATACGCAGTATTTT. It encodes CASSGWEGADTQYF. V gene TRBV2 combines with J gene TRBJ2-3; tentative D call: TRBD1 (5 bases). The CDR3 sequence is 14 residues long. Trimming cost V 4 bases and J 4 bases, with 12 bases left between them. CDR1 is SNHLY and CDR2 is FYNNEI in the germline V gene.

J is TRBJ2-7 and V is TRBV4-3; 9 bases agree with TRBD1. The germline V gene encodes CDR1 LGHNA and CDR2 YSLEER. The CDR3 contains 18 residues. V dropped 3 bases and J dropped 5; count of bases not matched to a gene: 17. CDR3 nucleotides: TGCGCCAGCAGCCACCCTCGAAGGGCTAGGACAGGGGTCCACGAGCAGTACTTC. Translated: CASSHPRRARTGVHEQYF.

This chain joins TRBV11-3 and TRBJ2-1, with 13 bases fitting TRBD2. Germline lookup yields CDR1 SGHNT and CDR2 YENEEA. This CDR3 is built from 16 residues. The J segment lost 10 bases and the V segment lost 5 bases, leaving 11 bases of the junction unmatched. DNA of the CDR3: TGTGCCAGCAGCCCCCGGACTAGCGGGGGCTATAGGGAGCAGTTCTTC. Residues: CASSPRTSGGYREQFF.

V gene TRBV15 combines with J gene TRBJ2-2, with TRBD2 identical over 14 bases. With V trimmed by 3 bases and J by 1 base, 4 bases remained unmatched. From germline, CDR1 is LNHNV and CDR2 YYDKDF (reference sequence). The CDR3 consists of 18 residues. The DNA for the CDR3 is TGTGCCACCAGCAGCGGGACTAGCGGGGGTGAGAACACCGGGGAGCTGTTTTTT. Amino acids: CATSSGTSGGENTGELFF. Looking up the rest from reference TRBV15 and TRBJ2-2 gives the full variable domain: DAMVIQNPRYQVTQFGKPVTLSCSQTLNHNVMYWYQQKSSQAPKLLFHYYDKDFNNEADTPDNFQSRRPNTSFCFLDIRSPGLGDTAMYLCATSSGTSGGENTGELFFGEGSRLTVL.